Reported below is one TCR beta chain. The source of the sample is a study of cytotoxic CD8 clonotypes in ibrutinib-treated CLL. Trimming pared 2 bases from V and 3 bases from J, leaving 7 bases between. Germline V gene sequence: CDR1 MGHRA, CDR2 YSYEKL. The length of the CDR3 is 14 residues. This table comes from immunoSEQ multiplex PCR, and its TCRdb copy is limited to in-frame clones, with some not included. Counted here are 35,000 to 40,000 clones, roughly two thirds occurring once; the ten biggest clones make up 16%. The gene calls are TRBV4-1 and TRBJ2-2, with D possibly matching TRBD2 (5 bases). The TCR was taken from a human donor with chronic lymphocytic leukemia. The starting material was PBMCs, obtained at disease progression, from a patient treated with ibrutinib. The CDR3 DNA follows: TGCGCCAGCAGCCAATGGGAGTACACCGGGGAGCTGTTTTTT. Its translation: CASSQWEYTGELFF.